These 5 T cell receptor beta chains originate from one sample sequenced in a study of blood T cells in healthy people across ages. Through a sample-barcoded 5' primer and a J-beta primer mix, a second PCR was run for roughly 6 to 12 cycles. From the 5' RACE reads, TCRdb called clonotypes with MiXCR, one entry per CDR3 protein. The data contain more than 500,000 distinct CDR3 sequences, around a quarter of them singletons. These same records also appear under a second study, on T cells of mothers and their children.

What was sequenced was blood. The receptors shown here come from a boy aged 2-9 years in good health.

This clonotype turned up a few times. An end of the junction does not agree with germline; a read error may underlie this. The V and J genes are TRBV20-1 and TRBJ2-3, with 7 positions matching TRBD2. The CDR3 extends over 15 amino acids. CDR1 and CDR2 (germline): DFQATT, SNEGSKA (reference sequence). The CDR3 loop is CSARDAGAGMETQYF. DNA for the CDR3: TGCAGTGCTAGAGATGCGGGAGCGGGGATGGAGACCCAGTACTTT.

This clonotype has just a few counts. The germline gene is not matched at one end of the junction; a read error may be the cause. The V gene is TRBV19, the J gene TRBJ2-5; tentatively, D is TRBD2 (7 bases). The J call is in doubt because the DNA end fits TRBJ2-1 better. The CDR3 extends over 13 amino acids. Germline loops: CDR1 LNHDA, CDR2 SQIVND (reference sequence). CDR3 coding DNA: TGTGCCAGTAGCCATAGGGGGGGCAATGGGCAGTTCTTC. It specifies CASSHRGGNGQFF.

Only a few counts were recorded for this clonotype. The V and J genes are TRBV10-2 and TRBJ2-2; D is undetermined. CDR1 WSHSY and CDR2 SAAADI come from the germline V gene. Trimming left V 7 bases short and J 3 bases short, with 12 bases between. This CDR3 contains 14 residues. The CDR3 region is CASTGRMDTGELFF. The DNA for the CDR3 is TGCGCCAGCACCGGGCGGATGGACACCGGGGAGCTGTTTTTT.

The chain carries TRBV10-3 and TRBJ2-7; TRBD1 agrees at 11 bases. CDR3 size: 14 residues. Per germline, CDR1 ENHRY and CDR2 SYGVKD. With V trimmed by 10 bases and J by 4 bases, 9 bases remained unmatched. CDR3 amino acids: CATDPGQGVYEQYF. CDR3 coding DNA: TGTGCCACGGATCCGGGACAGGGGGTTTACGAGCAGTACTTC.

This clonotype was seen a few times. V usage is TRBV9 and J usage is TRBJ2-3, with TRBD2 identical over 8 bases. Germline lookup yields CDR1 SGDLS and CDR2 YYNGEE. CDR3 length equals 15 residues. V gave up 4 bases and J gave up 4 bases; unmatched junction bases: 8. The CDR3 DNA follows: TGTGCCAGCAGCTCCCAAGCGGGAGTCCCAGATACGCAGTATTTT. Protein sequence: CASSSQAGVPDTQYF. The variable domain in full, completed from reference TRBV9 and TRBJ2-3, reads DSGVTQTPKHLITATGQRVTLRCSPRSGDLSVYWYQQSLDQGLQFLIQYYNGEERAKGNILERFSAQQFPDLHSELNLSSLELGDSALYFCASSSQAGVPDTQYFGPGTRLTVL.